This T cell receptor beta chain was sequenced in a study of control samples from healthy donors and cancer patients. V gave up 5 bases and J gave up 0 bases, with 13 bases separating them. Germline-derived CDR1 and CDR2 are MNHEY and SMNVEV (reference sequence). This CDR3 is 16 amino acids long. Generated by immunoSEQ multiplex PCR, the TCRdb table keeps only in-frame clones and is missing some. Of over 100,000 clones in the sample, around 90% were seen once. This clone appeared a single time. The receptor was isolated from a man aged 18 to 29 in good health. The chain couples TRBV27 to TRBJ2-2; D gene unclear. Sequences were obtained from blood. CDR3 nucleotide sequence: TGTGCCAGCAGTCATTTCAGCGAAGCGAACACCGGGGAGCTGTTTTTT. Encoded protein: CASSHFSEANTGELFF.